This T cell receptor (beta chain) was observed in a study of T cells after yellow fever vaccination. This clonotype has just a few counts. In TCRdb, the 5' RACE reads were re-called with MiXCR into one record per CDR3 protein. Here the sample spans about 340,000 distinct CDR3 sequences, 9.5% to 15% being singletons. Germline lookup yields CDR1 LNHDA and CDR2 SQIVND (reference sequence). This CDR3 has 14 amino acids. V was cut by 5 bases and J by 0 bases, with 10 bases left in between. The chain employs TRBV19 and TRBJ1-1, with D perhaps TRBD1 (6 bases). The sequences come from CD4+ T cells sorted from PBMCs, collected 15 days after the yellow fever booster vaccination. This TCR derives from a man younger than 35 who received the YFV17D yellow fever vaccine. The CDR3 is CASSVGQMNTEAFF. DNA for the CDR3: TGTGCCAGTAGTGTAGGACAGATGAACACTGAAGCTTTCTTT. The complete variable domain, with remaining parts taken from reference TRBV19 and TRBJ1-1, reads DGGITQSPKYLFRKEGQNVTLSCEQNLNHDAMYWYRQDPGQGLRLIYYSQIVNDFQKGDIAEGYSVSREKKESFPLTVTSAQKNPTAFYLCASSVGQMNTEAFFGQGTRLTVV.